A selection of T cell receptor beta chains follows, all from one sample in a study of CD8 T cells in ankylosing spondylitis. MiXCR was run by TCRdb on the 5' RACE reads, yielding one entry per CDR3 protein. This sample carries approximately 42,000 distinct CDR3 sequences, about 4% of them seen once, and the ten largest clones take about 4%. Material: blood, either unsorted or a sorted T cell fraction (not recorded which). These receptors all come from a female donor with ankylosing spondylitis or in good health (not recorded which). The CDR3 runs from the conserved cysteine through the conserved F or W. Each record gives: D gene, J gene, clone size, V gene, CDR3 DNA, CDR3 protein. A D gene is named only where the DNA matches it firmly. Rows may omit the clone size; those that give it use once, few, many or a size class.

d_call: TRBD1
j_call: TRBJ2-7
clone_size: many
v_call: TRBV9
cdr3_nt: TGTGCCAGCAGCGGAACCGGGACAGGGCATGGCGAGCAGTACTTC
cdr3_aa: CASSGTGTGHGEQYF

d_call: NA
j_call: TRBJ1-1
clone_size: NA
v_call: TRBV9
cdr3_nt: TGTGCCAGCAGCGTAGGGGGAAAGGGGACTGAAGCTTTCTTT
cdr3_aa: CASSVGGKGTEAFF

d_call: NA
j_call: TRBJ1-1
clone_size: many
v_call: TRBV9
cdr3_nt: TGTGCCAGCAGCGTAGGCAGGGTAGTCACTGAAGCTTTCTTT
cdr3_aa: CASSVGRVVTEAFF

d_call: TRBD1
j_call: TRBJ1-6
clone_size: many
v_call: TRBV9
cdr3_nt: TGTGCCAGCAGCCCATGGGACAGCGAAAATTCACCCCTCCACTTT
cdr3_aa: CASSPWDSENSPLHF

d_call: NA
j_call: TRBJ1-5
clone_size: medium-sized
v_call: TRBV9
cdr3_nt: TGTGCCAGCTCTCCGAGTGGGTTGAGCAATCAGCCCCAGCATTTT
cdr3_aa: CASSPSGLSNQPQHF

d_call: TRBD1
j_call: TRBJ1-3
clone_size: many
v_call: TRBV9
cdr3_nt: TGTGCCAGCAGCGGAACGGGACAGCCTGGAAACACCATATATTTT
cdr3_aa: CASSGTGQPGNTIYF

d_call: TRBD2
j_call: TRBJ2-1
clone_size: many
v_call: TRBV9
cdr3_nt: TGTGCCAGCAGCGTAGGGGCGGGGGGGATGGTAAATGAGCAGTTCTTC
cdr3_aa: CASSVGAGGMVNEQFF

d_call: NA
j_call: TRBJ2-1
clone_size: NA
v_call: TRBV9
cdr3_nt: TGTGCCAGCAGTTCCCCAAGCTCCTACAATGAGCAGTTCTTC
cdr3_aa: CASSSPSSYNEQFF

d_call: NA
j_call: TRBJ2-3
clone_size: many
v_call: TRBV9
cdr3_nt: TGTGCCAGCAGTATAATCAGCGCATCCACAGATACGCAGTATTTT
cdr3_aa: CASSIISASTDTQYF

d_call: NA
j_call: TRBJ1-2
clone_size: many
v_call: TRBV9
cdr3_nt: TGTGCCAGCAGCCAACCACAGGGTTCCTATGGCTACACCTTC
cdr3_aa: CASSQPQGSYGYTF

d_call: TRBD1
j_call: TRBJ1-6
clone_size: many
v_call: TRBV9
cdr3_nt: TGTGCCAGCAGCGTAGTCCCGGACAGGGGTAATTCACCCCTCCACTTT
cdr3_aa: CASSVVPDRGNSPLHF

d_call: NA
j_call: TRBJ2-1
clone_size: many
v_call: TRBV9
cdr3_nt: TGTGCCAGCAGCGCCTGGGACGCCTGGGTGGAGTACAATGAGCAGTTCTTC
cdr3_aa: CASSAWDAWVEYNEQFF

d_call: TRBD1
j_call: TRBJ2-3
clone_size: many
v_call: TRBV9
cdr3_nt: TGTGCCAGCAGCCCTGGGACAGAAGCTAGCACAGATACGCAGTATTTT
cdr3_aa: CASSPGTEASTDTQYF

d_call: TRBD2
j_call: TRBJ2-2
clone_size: many
v_call: TRBV9
cdr3_nt: TGTGCCAGCAGCGTAGACGATAGCGGGGGGAGGTCCGGGGAGCTGTTTTTT
cdr3_aa: CASSVDDSGGRSGELFF

d_call: NA
j_call: TRBJ1-1
clone_size: many
v_call: TRBV9
cdr3_nt: TGTGCCAGCAGCGTATTCCCCGCGCCAGCAGGCACTGAAGCTTTCTTT
cdr3_aa: CASSVFPAPAGTEAFF

d_call: TRBD1
j_call: TRBJ2-7
clone_size: many
v_call: TRBV9
cdr3_nt: TGTGCCAGCAGCGTAGGAGGTGGGACAGCCGAAGGCGAGCAGTACTTC
cdr3_aa: CASSVGGGTAEGEQYF

d_call: TRBD1
j_call: TRBJ2-1
clone_size: medium-sized
v_call: TRBV9
cdr3_nt: TGTGCCAGCAGCCCAAGGGGGAGACAGGGGGCTACAAATGAGCAGTTCTTC
cdr3_aa: CASSPRGRQGATNEQFF

d_call: NA
j_call: TRBJ2-7
clone_size: NA
v_call: TRBV9
cdr3_nt: TGTGCCAGCAGCAGGGACATAAGCTACGAGCAGTACTTC
cdr3_aa: CASSRDISYEQYF

d_call: TRBD1
j_call: TRBJ2-1
clone_size: few
v_call: TRBV9
cdr3_nt: TGTGCCAGCAGTCCCCGGGACAGGGGGCGAGCGGGGGGGTTGAGTGAGCAGTTCTTC
cdr3_aa: CASSPRDRGRAGGLSEQFF

d_call: TRBD1
j_call: TRBJ1-1
clone_size: many
v_call: TRBV9
cdr3_nt: TGTGCCAGCAGCCCGGGACAGGGAATGATGAACACTGAAGCTTTCTTT
cdr3_aa: CASSPGQGMMNTEAFF

d_call: TRBD2
j_call: TRBJ2-3
clone_size: many
v_call: TRBV9
cdr3_nt: TGTGCCAGCAGCGGAAGGGTGGTAGCGGGGGATACGCAGTATTTT
cdr3_aa: CASSGRVVAGDTQYF

d_call: NA
j_call: TRBJ1-2
clone_size: many
v_call: TRBV9
cdr3_nt: TGTGCCAGCAGCGTAGCCTCAAGGGGCAGGGAAGGGGATGGCTACACCTTC
cdr3_aa: CASSVASRGREGDGYTF

d_call: NA
j_call: TRBJ1-1
clone_size: many
v_call: TRBV9
cdr3_nt: TGTGCCAGCAGCGTAGATGGGACAAACACTGAAGCTTTCTTT
cdr3_aa: CASSVDGTNTEAFF

d_call: TRBD2
j_call: TRBJ2-2
clone_size: many
v_call: TRBV9
cdr3_nt: TGTGCCAGCAGCGTAGGAGGTAGCGGGGATGTCATCGGGGAGCTGTTTTTT
cdr3_aa: CASSVGGSGDVIGELFF

d_call: TRBD2
j_call: TRBJ2-5
clone_size: few
v_call: TRBV9
cdr3_nt: TGTGCCAGCAGCCCTAGCGGGGGGTACGAGACCCAGTACTTC
cdr3_aa: CASSPSGGYETQYF

d_call: NA
j_call: TRBJ1-1
clone_size: NA
v_call: TRBV9
cdr3_nt: TGTGCCAGCAGCCCGCTTGGGGCCTTTAACACTGAAGCTTTCTTT
cdr3_aa: CASSPLGAFNTEAFF

d_call: NA
j_call: TRBJ1-5
clone_size: many
v_call: TRBV9
cdr3_nt: TGTGCCAGCAGCTTTACAGGGAGCAATCAGCCCCAGCATTTT
cdr3_aa: CASSFTGSNQPQHF

d_call: TRBD2
j_call: TRBJ2-3
clone_size: many
v_call: TRBV9
cdr3_nt: TGTGCCAGCACCGTAGCGGGGGCCCTAACAGATACGCAGTATTTT
cdr3_aa: CASTVAGALTDTQYF

d_call: NA
j_call: TRBJ1-2
clone_size: many
v_call: TRBV9
cdr3_nt: TGTGCCAGCAGCGTAGATCACACGGACGGCTACACCTTC
cdr3_aa: CASSVDHTDGYTF

d_call: NA
j_call: TRBJ2-3
clone_size: many
v_call: TRBV9
cdr3_nt: TGTGCCAGCAGCCGAGACGGCCCGGATACGCAGTATTTT
cdr3_aa: CASSRDGPDTQYF

d_call: TRBD2
j_call: TRBJ2-2
clone_size: many
v_call: TRBV9
cdr3_nt: TGTGCCAGCAGCACCGCCGGGGGACTAATCACCGGGGAGCTGTTTTTT
cdr3_aa: CASSTAGGLITGELFF

d_call: NA
j_call: TRBJ2-5
clone_size: NA
v_call: TRBV9
cdr3_nt: TGTGCCAGCAGCGTAGGCGCCAAAGAGACCCAGTACTTC
cdr3_aa: CASSVGAKETQYF

d_call: TRBD1
j_call: TRBJ2-7
clone_size: many
v_call: TRBV9
cdr3_nt: TGTGCCAGCAGCGCTTGGGACAGAAACTACGAGCAGTACTTC
cdr3_aa: CASSAWDRNYEQYF